The TCR beta chain described here comes from a study of blood T cell repertoires in COVID-19. Study summary: Samples came from the United States, Italy and Spain, spanning acute and convalescent COVID-19. T cells, B-cell-depleted T cells, or PBMCs provided the cDNA or gDNA that served as material.

Authors' processing steps: Scientists estimated how many nucleated cells there were by amplifying reference gene primers. Assay: immunoSEQ multiplex PCR; the TCRdb copy retains only in-frame clones and omits some. D and trimming come from the DNA, and the V and J calls and clone size come from that table. The data show about 280,000 clones, roughly 91% seen once. Deletions cut 0 bases from V and 7 bases from J, with 16 bases between. This CDR3 has 16 amino acids. The V gene's germline CDR1 is MNHNS and CDR2 SASEGT. The clonotype comes from a man aged 35-49 years with acute or convalescent COVID-19. V and J are TRBV6-1 and TRBJ1-5; D is ambiguous. The sequencing sample was made of peripheral blood. CDR3 protein: CASSEAWSVGKQPQHF. The DNA for the CDR3 is TGTGCCAGCAGTGAAGCCTGGAGCGTAGGTAAACAGCCCCAGCATTTT.